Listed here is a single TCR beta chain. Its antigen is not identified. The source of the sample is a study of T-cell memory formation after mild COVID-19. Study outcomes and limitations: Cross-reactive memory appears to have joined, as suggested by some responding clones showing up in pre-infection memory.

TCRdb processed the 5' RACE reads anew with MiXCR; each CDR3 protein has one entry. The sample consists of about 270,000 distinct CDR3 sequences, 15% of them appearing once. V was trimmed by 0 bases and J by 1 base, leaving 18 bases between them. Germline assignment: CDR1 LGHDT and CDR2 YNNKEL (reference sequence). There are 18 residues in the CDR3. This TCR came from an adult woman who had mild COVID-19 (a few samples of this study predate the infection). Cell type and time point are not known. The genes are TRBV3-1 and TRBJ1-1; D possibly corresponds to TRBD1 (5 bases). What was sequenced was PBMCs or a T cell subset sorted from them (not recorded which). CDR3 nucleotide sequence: TGTGCCAGCAGCCAAGAGTGGGGGGGAGGGACGAAGAACACTGAAGCTTTCTTT. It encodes CASSQEWGGGTKNTEAFF.